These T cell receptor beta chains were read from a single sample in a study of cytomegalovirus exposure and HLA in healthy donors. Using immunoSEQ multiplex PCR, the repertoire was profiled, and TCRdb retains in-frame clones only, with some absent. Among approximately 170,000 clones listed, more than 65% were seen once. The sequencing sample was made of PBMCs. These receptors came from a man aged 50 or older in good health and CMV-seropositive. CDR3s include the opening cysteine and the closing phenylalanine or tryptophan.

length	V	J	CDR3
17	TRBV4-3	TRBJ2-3	CASSQVGSGSRTDTQYF
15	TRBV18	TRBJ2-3	CASSLFGQGTDTQYF
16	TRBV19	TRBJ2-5	CASSMVAGGLRETQYF
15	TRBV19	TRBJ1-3	CASSIGASSGNTIYF
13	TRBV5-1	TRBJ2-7	CASSGTGGYEQYF
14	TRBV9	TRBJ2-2	CASSIGGGTGELFF
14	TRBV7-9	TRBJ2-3	CASSLARSTDTQYF
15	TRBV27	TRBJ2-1	CASSSPGLLYNEQFF
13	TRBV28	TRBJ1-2	CASSPRGNYGYTF
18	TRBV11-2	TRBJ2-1	CASSPRTSGRAGYNEQFF
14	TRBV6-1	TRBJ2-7	CASSVGSVGSEQYF
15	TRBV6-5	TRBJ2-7	CASSADRGLRYEQYF
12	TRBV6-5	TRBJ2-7	CASSYSRYEQYF
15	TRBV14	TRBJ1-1	CASSRDRDGRTEAFF
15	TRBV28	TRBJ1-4	CASSFGGGEGEKLFF
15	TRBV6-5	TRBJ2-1	CASSPGLAAYNEQFF
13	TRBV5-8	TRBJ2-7	CASSLGSDYEQYF
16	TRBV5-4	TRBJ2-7	CASSSTTSGGAYEQYF
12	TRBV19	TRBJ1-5	CASSGRTQPQHF
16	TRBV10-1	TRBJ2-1	CASSAIAGLSYNEQFF
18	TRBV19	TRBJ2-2	CASSKRYTSTGSTGELFF
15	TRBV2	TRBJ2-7	CASSESGQGFYEQYF
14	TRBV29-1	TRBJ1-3	CSVELSRSGNTIYF
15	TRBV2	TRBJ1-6	CASSGVGGGNSPLHF
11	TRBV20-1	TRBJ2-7	CRLKGAQEQYF
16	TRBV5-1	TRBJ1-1	CASSRGDGGMNTEAFF
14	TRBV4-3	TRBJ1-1	CASSQDRRNTEAFF
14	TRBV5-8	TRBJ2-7	CASSLVPTGREQYF
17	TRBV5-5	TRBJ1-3	CASSPNLQGNSGNTIYF
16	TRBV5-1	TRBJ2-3	CASSYSGVAGTDTQYF
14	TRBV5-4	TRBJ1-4	CASSPTGSNEKLFF
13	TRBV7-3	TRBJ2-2	CASSNTGGGELFF
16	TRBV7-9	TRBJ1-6	CASSPTAGTYNSPLHF
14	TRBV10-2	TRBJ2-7	CASRQDREGYEQYF
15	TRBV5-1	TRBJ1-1	CASSLEGGWDTEAFF
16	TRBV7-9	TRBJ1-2	CASSLLPEGYSGGYTF
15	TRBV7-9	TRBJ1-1	CASSTNAGKVTEAFF
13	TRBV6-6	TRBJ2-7	CASSRDRDYEQYF
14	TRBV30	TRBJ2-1	CAWATGGARDEQFF
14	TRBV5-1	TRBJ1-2	CASSLSAPTIGYTF
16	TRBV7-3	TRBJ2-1	CASSSYSGGAINEQFF
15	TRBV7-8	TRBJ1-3	CASSLATGSGNTIYF
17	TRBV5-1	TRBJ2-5	CASSISGTRGGEETQYF